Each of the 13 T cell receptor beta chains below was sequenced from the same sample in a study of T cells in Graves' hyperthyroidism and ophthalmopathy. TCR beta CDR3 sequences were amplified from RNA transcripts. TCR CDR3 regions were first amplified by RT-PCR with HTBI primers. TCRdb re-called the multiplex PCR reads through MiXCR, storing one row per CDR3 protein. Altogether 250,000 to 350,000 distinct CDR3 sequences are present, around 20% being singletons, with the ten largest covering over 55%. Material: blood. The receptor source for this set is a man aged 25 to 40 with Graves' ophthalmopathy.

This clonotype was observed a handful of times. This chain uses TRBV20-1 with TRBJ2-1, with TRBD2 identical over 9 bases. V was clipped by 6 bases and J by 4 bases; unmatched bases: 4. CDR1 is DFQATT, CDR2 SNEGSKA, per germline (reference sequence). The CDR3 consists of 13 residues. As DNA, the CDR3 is TGCAGTGCCGGGACTAGCAGGTACAATGAGCAGTTCTTC. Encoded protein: CSAGTSRYNEQFF.

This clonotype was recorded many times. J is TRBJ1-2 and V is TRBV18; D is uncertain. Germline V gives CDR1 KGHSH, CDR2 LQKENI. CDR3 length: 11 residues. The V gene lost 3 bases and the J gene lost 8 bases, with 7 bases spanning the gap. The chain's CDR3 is CASSPAQGYTF. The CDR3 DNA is TGTGCCAGCTCACCTGCCCAGGGCTACACCTTC.

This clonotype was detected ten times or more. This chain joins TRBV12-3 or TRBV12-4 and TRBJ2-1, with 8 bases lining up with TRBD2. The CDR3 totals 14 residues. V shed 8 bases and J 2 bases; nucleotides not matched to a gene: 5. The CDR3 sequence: CASLPGRAYNEQFF. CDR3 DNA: TGTGCCAGCCTGCCCGGGAGGGCCTACAATGAGCAGTTCTTC.

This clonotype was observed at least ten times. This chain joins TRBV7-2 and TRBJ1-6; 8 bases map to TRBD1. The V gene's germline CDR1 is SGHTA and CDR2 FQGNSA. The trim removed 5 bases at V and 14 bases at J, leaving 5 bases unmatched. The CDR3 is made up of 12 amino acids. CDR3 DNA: TGTGCCAGCAGCATGGACAGGGTATCCCTCCACTTT. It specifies CASSMDRVSLHF.

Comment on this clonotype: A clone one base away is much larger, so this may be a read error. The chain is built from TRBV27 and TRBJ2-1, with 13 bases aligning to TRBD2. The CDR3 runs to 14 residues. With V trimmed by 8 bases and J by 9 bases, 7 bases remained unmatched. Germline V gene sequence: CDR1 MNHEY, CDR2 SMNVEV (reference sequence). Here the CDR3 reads CASGGLAGASEQFF. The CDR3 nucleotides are TGTGCCAGCGGTGGACTAGCGGGAGCCAGTGAGCAGTTCTTC.

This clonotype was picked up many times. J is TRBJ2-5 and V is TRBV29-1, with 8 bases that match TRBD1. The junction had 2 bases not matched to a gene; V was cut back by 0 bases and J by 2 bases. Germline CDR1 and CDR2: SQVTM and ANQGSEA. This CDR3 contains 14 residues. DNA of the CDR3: TGCAGCGTTGAAGAGGGACAGGAGCAAGAGACCCAGTACTTC. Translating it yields CSVEEGQEQETQYF.

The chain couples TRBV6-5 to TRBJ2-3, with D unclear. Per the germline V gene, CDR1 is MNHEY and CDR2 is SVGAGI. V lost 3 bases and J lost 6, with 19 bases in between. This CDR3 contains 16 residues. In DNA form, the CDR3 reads TGTGCCAGCAGTTATCCCCCCCGGGTCATCGGGGATACGCAGTATTTT. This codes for CASSYPPRVIGDTQYF.

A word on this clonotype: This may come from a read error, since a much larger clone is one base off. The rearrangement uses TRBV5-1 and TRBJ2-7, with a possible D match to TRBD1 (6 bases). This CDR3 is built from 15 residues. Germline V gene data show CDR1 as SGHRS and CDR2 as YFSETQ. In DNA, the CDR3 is TGCGCCGGCAGCTTGGGAGTGGGGGCATCCTACGAGCAGTACTTC. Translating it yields CAGSLGVGASYEQYF.

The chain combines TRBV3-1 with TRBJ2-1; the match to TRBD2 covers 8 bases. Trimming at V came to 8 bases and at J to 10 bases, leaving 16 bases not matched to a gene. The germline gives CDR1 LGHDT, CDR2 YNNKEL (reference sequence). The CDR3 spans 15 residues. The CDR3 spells CASSSSNGRAGEQFF. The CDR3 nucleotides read TGTGCCAGCTCGAGCTCTAACGGGAGGGCCGGAGAGCAGTTCTTC.

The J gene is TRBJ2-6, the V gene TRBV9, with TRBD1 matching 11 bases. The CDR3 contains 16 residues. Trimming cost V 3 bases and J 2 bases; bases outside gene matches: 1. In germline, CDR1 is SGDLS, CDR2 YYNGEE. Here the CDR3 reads CASSADRGPGANVLTF. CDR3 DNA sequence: TGTGCCAGCAGCGCGGACAGGGGGCCTGGGGCCAACGTCCTGACTTTC.

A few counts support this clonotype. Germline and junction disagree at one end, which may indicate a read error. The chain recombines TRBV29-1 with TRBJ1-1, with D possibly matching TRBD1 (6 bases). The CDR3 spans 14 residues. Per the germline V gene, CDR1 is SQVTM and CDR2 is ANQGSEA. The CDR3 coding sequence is TGCGGCGTAGGGACTAGACAGGCGAACACTGAAGCTTTCTTT. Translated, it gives CGVGTRQANTEAFF.

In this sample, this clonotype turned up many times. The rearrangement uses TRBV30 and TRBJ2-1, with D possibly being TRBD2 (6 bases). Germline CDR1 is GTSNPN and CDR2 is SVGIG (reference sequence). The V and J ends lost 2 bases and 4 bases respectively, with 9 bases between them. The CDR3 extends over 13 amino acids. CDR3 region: CAWSNSGYNEQFF. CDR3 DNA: TGTGCCTGGAGTAATAGCGGTTACAATGAGCAGTTCTTC.

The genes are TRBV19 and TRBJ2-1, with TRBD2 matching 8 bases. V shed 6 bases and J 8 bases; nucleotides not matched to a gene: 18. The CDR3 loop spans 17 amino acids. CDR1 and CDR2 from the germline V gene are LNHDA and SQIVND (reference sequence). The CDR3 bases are TGTGCCAGTAGCCTATTAAAATCTAGCGGGCTAAGCGATGAGCAGTTCTTC. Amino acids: CASSLLKSSGLSDEQFF.